These 6 T cell receptor beta chains were all obtained from the same sample, sequenced in a study of blood T cells in healthy people across ages (dated by TCRdb to between 2014 and 2017). Library prep was done by 5' RACE. TCRdb shows the sequencer as Illumina HiSeq 2500. A second PCR of roughly 7 to 11 cycles was performed with a sample-barcoded 5' primer and a J-beta primer mix. TCRdb reanalyzed the raw reads on its own, using fastp at Q25 for trimming and MiXCR for clone calling, and kept in-frame beta chains. Each CDR3 protein appears once, grouped with its most common genes and DNA. Across this sample there are 540,000 or so distinct CDR3 sequences, with around half seen only once. Clones ranked in the top ten supply 20% to 25% of the sample. The specimen was blood. Receptors originate from a man older than 75 in good health.

This clonotype occurred a few times. CDR3 sequence reads: CAISSEGAVYGYTF. In nucleotides, the CDR3 is TGTGCCATCAGCAGTGAGGGGGCTGTCTATGGCTACACCTTC. This rearrangement joins TRBV10-3 to TRBJ1-2; 7 nucleotides align to TRBD1. V trimming: 6 bases; J trimming: 4 bases; junction bases outside the gene matches: 8. The CDR3 spans 14 residues. Germline V gene sequence: CDR1 ENHRY, CDR2 SYGVKD.

V usage is TRBV20-1 and J usage is TRBJ1-2; D is uncertain. The CDR3 contains 14 residues. Deletions cut 3 bases from V and 4 bases from J, with 15 bases between. Germline loops: CDR1 DFQATT, CDR2 SNEGSKA (reference sequence). The CDR3 sequence is CSAREAGGSYGYTF. The CDR3 region has the DNA TGCAGTGCTAGGGAAGCAGGAGGGTCCTATGGCTACACCTTC.

This clonotype was seen ten or more times. Since a much larger clone is just one base distant, this may be a read error. The chain is built from TRBV9 and TRBJ2-7; D uncertain. Germline values: CDR1 SGDLS, CDR2 YYNGEE. This CDR3 comprises 15 residues. The germline V and J ends were trimmed by 0 bases and 3 bases, with 13 bases remaining between them. The chain's CDR3 is CASSVAVGLNYEQYF. Here the CDR3 DNA reads TGTGCCAGCAGCGTAGCCGTAGGGCTAAACTACGAGCAGTACTTC.

V gene TRBV4-2 combines with J gene TRBJ1-2; 7 bases match TRBD1. V gave up 3 bases and J gave up 8 bases; unmatched junction bases: 12. The CDR3 extends over 15 amino acids. Looked up from germline, CDR1 is LGHNA and CDR2 is YNFKEQ. CDR3: CASSQDRRPGGGYTF. Here the CDR3 DNA reads TGTGCCAGCAGCCAGGACAGGCGACCGGGGGGAGGCTACACCTTC.

There are a few counts of this clonotype. V usage is TRBV20-1 and J usage is TRBJ2-3; D gene unclear. V gave up 3 bases and J gave up 6 bases, with 10 bases separating them. Germline V gene sequence: CDR1 DFQATT, CDR2 SNEGSKA (reference sequence). The CDR3 is made up of 12 amino acids. CDR3 amino acids: CSASPQFDTQYF. In DNA form, the CDR3 reads TGCAGTGCTAGCCCCCAGTTCGATACGCAGTATTTT.

CDR3 protein: CSVVEGPKGYEQYF. The CDR3 DNA is TGCAGCGTCGTAGAGGGGCCGAAAGGATACGAGCAGTACTTC. J is TRBJ2-7 and V is TRBV29-1; D is tentatively TRBD1 or TRBD2 (5 bases each). This CDR3 is 14 amino acids long. The V gene's germline CDR1 is SQVTM and CDR2 ANQGSEA. Deletions cut 6 bases from V and 4 bases from J, with 19 bases between.